Below are 32 T cell receptor beta chains sequenced from a single sample in a study of beta chain features in type 1 diabetes. Expressed TCRB transcripts were sequenced because the entire RNA isolate underwent reverse transcription. Using immunoSEQ multiplex PCR, the repertoire was profiled, and TCRdb retains in-frame clones only, with some absent. The sample carries 130,000 to 150,000 clones, less than 11% recorded once. Sequenced input: naive CD4+ T cells from blood. These receptors came from a man younger than 30 in good health.

This clone was counted between two and nine times. The chain is built from TRBV29-1 and TRBJ2-7; 9 bases align to TRBD1. CDR3 length: 12 amino acids. The J segment lost 7 bases and the V segment lost 7 bases, leaving 8 bases of the junction unmatched. Germline V gene data show CDR1 as SQVTM and CDR2 as ANQGSEA. CDR3 in amino acids: CSASRQGEEQYF. CDR3 nucleotide sequence: TGCAGCGCGAGCCGACAGGGGGAGGAGCAGTACTTC.

This clone was counted a few times. The rearrangement links TRBV6-6 to TRBJ1-4, with D possibly TRBD1 on 5 matching bases. The CDR3 is 12 residues long. The germline V and J ends were trimmed by 6 bases and 8 bases, with 10 bases remaining between them. In germline, CDR1 is MNHNY, CDR2 SVGAGI (reference sequence). The CDR3 DNA reads TGTGCCAGCAGCCATGGGGGGGAAAAACTGTTTTTT. Residues: CASSHGGEKLFF.

The chain uses TRBV28 and TRBJ1-4; D is uncertain. The CDR3 has 14 amino acids. V lost 2 bases and J 5 bases, leaving 9 bases between the germline ends. Germline lookup yields CDR1 MDHEN and CDR2 SYDVKM. The CDR3 loop is CASSLPPLNEKLFF. The CDR3 coding sequence is TGTGCCAGCAGTTTACCCCCCTTAAATGAAAAACTGTTTTTT. The complete variable domain, with remaining parts taken from reference TRBV28 and TRBJ1-4, reads DVKVTQSSRYLVKRTGEKVFLECVQDMDHENMFWYRQDPGLGLRLIYFSYDVKMKEKGDIPEGYSVSREKKERFSLILESASTNQTSMYLCASSLPPLNEKLFFGSGTQLSVL.

This clone came up a few times. The chain carries TRBV6-6 and TRBJ1-5; tentative D call: TRBD1 (5 bases). The CDR3 extends over 13 amino acids. Per the germline V gene, CDR1 is MNHNY and CDR2 is SVGAGI (reference sequence). Trimming pared 7 bases from V and 5 bases from J, leaving 12 bases between. The CDR3 sequence is CASTSRGYQPQHF. The DNA of the CDR3 is TGTGCCAGCACCTCCCGGGGGTATCAGCCCCAGCATTTT.

The chain is built from TRBV14 and TRBJ2-5, with 7 bases that match TRBD2. The closer fit of TRBJ2-7 to the DNA end suggests the J call may be wrong. The germline V gene has CDR1 SGHDN and CDR2 FVKESK. This CDR3 is 17 amino acids long. The CDR3 DNA reads TGTGCCAGCAGCCAAGACCCCCAGGGACTATGGGCCTACGAGCAGTACTTC. Amino acids: CASSQDPQGLWAYEQYF.

This chain links TRBV5-5 with TRBJ2-1, with no clear D. V lost 1 base and J lost 4, with 24 bases in between. This CDR3 spans 19 amino acids. CDR1 SGHKS and CDR2 YYEKEE come from the germline V gene (reference sequence). The CDR3 here is CASSLFGGDSNPVYNEQFF. Written as DNA, the CDR3 is TGTGCCAGCAGCTTGTTCGGCGGCGACTCCAACCCCGTTTACAATGAGCAGTTCTTC.

The V gene is TRBV30, the J gene TRBJ1-4; no clear D. CDR1 is GTSNPN, CDR2 SVGIG, per germline (reference sequence). V was clipped by 3 bases and J by 6 bases, with 5 bases between them. This CDR3 is built from 11 residues. The CDR3 region is CAWRSYEKLFF. The CDR3 DNA reads TGTGCCTGGAGAAGCTATGAAAAACTGTTTTTT.

This clone turned up a few times. The chain joins TRBV4-3 to TRBJ2-7, with TRBD2 matching 7 bases. CDR3 size: 14 residues. With V trimmed by 3 bases and J by 2 bases, 4 bases remained unmatched. Looked up from germline, CDR1 is LGHNA and CDR2 is YSLEER. As DNA, the CDR3 is TGCGCCAGCAGCCACAGCGGGGTCGCCTACGAGCAGTACTTC. Amino acid sequence: CASSHSGVAYEQYF.

The sample holds a few counts of this clone. The rearrangement joins TRBV5-1 to TRBJ2-1; a weak D match, TRBD2 (7 bases). V was cut by 6 bases and J by 3 bases, with 13 bases left in between. Germline V CDR1 and CDR2: SGHRS, YFSETQ. This CDR3 is 14 amino acids long. The CDR3 sequence: CASNPGGLYNEQFF. In DNA, the CDR3 is TGCGCCAGCAACCCCGGGGGGCTCTACAATGAGCAGTTCTTC.

V usage is TRBV5-1 and J usage is TRBJ2-1; 8 bases are a match to TRBD2. The junction had 5 bases not matched to a gene; V was cut back by 2 bases and J by 4 bases. CDR1 and CDR2 (germline): SGHRS, YFSETQ. CDR3 length: 15 amino acids. The CDR3 bases are TGCGCCAGCAGCTTCACTAGCGGAAGTTACAATGAGCAGTTCTTC. Translation gives CASSFTSGSYNEQFF. Full variable domain (remainder filled in from reference TRBV5-1 and TRBJ2-1): KAGVTQTPRYLIKTRGQQVTLSCSPISGHRSVSWYQQTPGQGLQFLFEYFSETQRNKGNFPGRFSGRQFSNSRSEMNVSTLELGDSALYLCASSFTSGSYNEQFFGPGTRLTVL.

In this sample, this clone turned up a few times. The chain uses TRBV19 and TRBJ1-2, with 10 bases fitting TRBD1. Germline V gene lookup returns CDR1 LNHDA and CDR2 SQIVND (reference sequence). Losses at the gene ends were 7 bases for V and 8 bases for J; bases not matched to a gene: 10. The CDR3 contains 14 residues. This chain's CDR3 is CASIKPGQGKGYTF. DNA of the CDR3: TGTGCCAGTATCAAACCGGGACAGGGGAAGGGCTACACCTTC.

A few counts support this clone. The V call is TRBV7-6, the J call TRBJ2-2; TRBD1 agrees at 7 bases. V trimming: 4 bases; J trimming: 7 bases; junction bases outside the gene matches: 6. This CDR3 has 14 amino acids. Germline CDR1 SGHVS, CDR2 FNYEAQ. The chain's CDR3 is CASSSRQGGGELFF. The DNA of the CDR3 is TGTGCCAGCAGCTCTCGACAGGGTGGCGGGGAGCTGTTTTTT. Together with reference TRBV7-6 and TRBJ2-2, the CDR3 gives the full variable domain: GAGVSQSPRYKVTKRGQDVALRCDPISGHVSLYWYRQALGQGPEFLTYFNYEAQQDKSGLPNDRFSAERPEGSISTLTIQRTEQRDSAMYRCASSSRQGGGELFFGEGSRLTVL.

V gene TRBV11-2 combines with J gene TRBJ2-5, with 8 nucleotides matching TRBD2. Germline V CDR1 and CDR2: SGHAT, FQNNGV. The CDR3 covers 17 residues. V lost 6 bases, J lost 5 bases, and 17 bases stayed unmatched. CDR3 in DNA: TGTGCCAGCAGGCCTACTCCGCTCGGGGGGGCCTGGGAGACCCAGTACTTC. Residues: CASRPTPLGGAWETQYF.

V is TRBV6-6 and J is TRBJ1-5; tentatively, D is TRBD1 (6 bases). Deletions cut 5 bases from V and 2 bases from J, with 7 bases between. Germline CDR1 reads MNHNY; CDR2 reads SVGAGI (reference sequence). The CDR3 has 13 amino acids. The CDR3 DNA reads as TGTGCCAGCAGTGAGGGGGGCAATCAGCCCCAGCATTTT. It codes for CASSEGGNQPQHF.

The chain employs TRBV5-4 and TRBJ2-1; 7 bases align to TRBD2. This CDR3 comprises 16 residues. J lost 7 bases, V lost 0 bases, and 10 bases had no gene match. In germline, CDR1 is SGHNT, CDR2 YYREEE (reference sequence). The CDR3 DNA reads as TGTGCCAGCAGCTTGGAGGGCCGGCAGGGAGGGAATGAGCAGTTCTTC. This translates into CASSLEGRQGGNEQFF.

The V gene is TRBV7-3, the J gene TRBJ2-5; TRBD2 aligns across 11 bases. Trimming removed 9 bases from V and 4 bases from J; junction bases left unmatched: 7. This CDR3 is 14 amino acids long. Germline-derived CDR1 and CDR2 are SGHTA and FQGTGA. The CDR3, as DNA: TGTGCCAGTGCGGTAGCGGGGGGGACAGAGACCCAGTACTTC. Translation: CASAVAGGTETQYF.

The CDR3 region is CASSGPGDNSPLHF. The CDR3 DNA reads as TGCGCCAGCAGCGGCCCGGGGGATAATTCACCCCTCCACTTT. The chain is built from TRBV5-1 and TRBJ1-6, with D maybe TRBD1 (5 bases). This CDR3 comprises 14 residues. The germline gives CDR1 SGHRS, CDR2 YFSETQ. The V end was cut by 4 bases, the J end by 5 bases, with 10 bases between.

This clone was observed a handful of times. The rearrangement joins TRBV19 to TRBJ2-1, with D possibly TRBD1 on 6 matching bases. V shed 0 bases and J shed 5 bases, with 14 bases lying between them. CDR1 and CDR2 from the germline V gene are LNHDA and SQIVND (reference sequence). The CDR3 sequence is 16 residues long. CDR3 bases: TGTGCCAGTAGTATAGAAGGACTGGGGGCTAACAATGAGCAGTTCTTC. Its translation is CASSIEGLGANNEQFF.

In its sample, this clone was seen a few times. This chain connects TRBV7-2 to TRBJ1-1; D perhaps matches TRBD1 (5 bases). V dropped 5 bases and J dropped 0 bases, with 13 bases sitting between them. The CDR3 length is 15 residues. Germline-derived CDR1 and CDR2 are SGHTA and FQGNSA. In DNA, the CDR3 is TGTGCCAGCAGCCCAGACAGTCTTATGAACACTGAAGCTTTCTTT. It translates to CASSPDSLMNTEAFF.

This chain joins TRBV5-1 and TRBJ2-7; 11 bases align to TRBD1. The length of the CDR3 is 15 residues. V shed 2 bases and J 2 bases; nucleotides not matched to a gene: 3. Germline values: CDR1 SGHRS, CDR2 YFSETQ. The DNA of the CDR3 is TGCGCCAGCAGCTTCGGGACAGGGGGTACCTACGAGCAGTACTTC. This sequence encodes CASSFGTGGTYEQYF.

The chain recombines TRBV6-1 with TRBJ2-5; perhaps TRBD1 as D (8 bases). There are 14 residues in the CDR3. Trimming left V 8 bases short and J 5 bases short, with 18 bases between. The germline gives CDR1 MNHNS, CDR2 SASEGT. For the CDR3, the DNA is TGTGCCAGCTCCCAGGGGGCGCGGGGGGAGACCCAGTACTTC. This sequence encodes CASSQGARGETQYF.

Only a few counts were recorded for this clone. The chain links TRBV2 to TRBJ2-7; 9 nucleotides align to TRBD1. CDR1 SNHLY and CDR2 FYNNEI come from the germline V gene. The CDR3 covers 14 residues. The V gene end was trimmed by 6 bases and the J gene end by 5 bases; junction bases not matched to a gene: 8. The CDR3 region has the DNA TGTGCCAGCAGCGTGACCGGGACAGGGAACGAGCAGTACTTC. It codes for CASSVTGTGNEQYF. The variable domain in full, completed from reference TRBV2 and TRBJ2-7, reads EPEVTQTPSHQVTQMGQEVILRCVPISNHLYFYWYRQILGQKVEFLVSFYNNEISEKSEIFDDQFSVERPDGSNFTLKIRSTKLEDSAMYFCASSVTGTGNEQYFGPGTRLTVT.

In this sample, this clone turned up a few times. The V and J genes are TRBV29-1 and TRBJ2-1, with TRBD1 matching over 7 bases. The trim removed 4 bases at V and 2 bases at J, leaving 5 bases unmatched. Per the germline V gene, CDR1 is SQVTM and CDR2 is ANQGSEA. The CDR3 spans 14 residues. The CDR3 spells CSVVSQGAYNEQFF. The CDR3 region has the DNA TGCAGCGTTGTTAGTCAGGGGGCCTACAATGAGCAGTTCTTC.

This chain uses TRBV6-6 with TRBJ1-3, with 9 nucleotides matching TRBD1. The germline CDR1 and CDR2 sequences are MNHNY and SVGAGI (reference sequence). The CDR3 is 14 amino acids. Unmatched junction bases numbered 8, after V lost 10 bases and J lost 4 bases. The CDR3 coding sequence is TGTGCCACCGATTCCGGGACAGGGGGAAACACCATATATTTT. Amino acid sequence: CATDSGTGGNTIYF.

In its sample, this clone was seen a few times. The chain couples TRBV7-8 to TRBJ2-1; D is possibly TRBD1 (5 bases). Germline-derived CDR1 and CDR2 are SGHVS and FQNEAQ. The CDR3 has 12 amino acids. V shed 5 bases and J shed 9 bases, with 11 bases lying between them. Here the CDR3 DNA reads TGTGCCAGCAGCCCGCGTGACAGTGAGCAGTTCTTC. Encoded protein: CASSPRDSEQFF.

A remark on this clone: This sample includes further DNA sequences coding for the same CDR3. The genes are TRBV15 and TRBJ1-5, with D hard to call. From germline, CDR1 is LNHNV and CDR2 YYDKDF (reference sequence). The CDR3 spans 15 residues. Between the trimmed V and J ends, which lost 0 bases and 0 bases, there was a span of 6 bases. CDR3 residues: CATSRDPNSNQPQHF. CDR3 DNA: TGTGCCACCAGCAGAGATCCCAATAGCAATCAGCCCCAGCATTTT.

The rearrangement joins TRBV15 to TRBJ2-5; 8 nucleotides match TRBD1. Near its end, the DNA agrees better with TRBJ2-7, so the J call may be wrong. This CDR3 spans 14 amino acids. CDR1 is LNHNV and CDR2 is YYDKDF in the germline V gene (reference sequence). CDR3 loop: CATSREITGGEQYF. The CDR3 bases are TGTGCCACCAGCAGAGAAATTACAGGGGGCGAGCAGTACTTC.

CDR3 sequence (DNA): TGCGCCAGCCGGGACACTGGAAACACCATATATTTT. Translation: CASRDTGNTIYF. This chain joins TRBV5-1 and TRBJ1-3; D is possibly TRBD1 (6 bases). V was pared by 7 bases and J by 2 bases, with 7 bases between. The CDR3 is 12 residues long. Per germline, CDR1 SGHRS and CDR2 YFSETQ.

This clone was seen more than once but under ten times. The V and J genes are TRBV7-2 and TRBJ2-2; 8 positions match TRBD1. The germline gives CDR1 SGHTA, CDR2 FQGNSA. V gave up 5 bases and J gave up 0 bases; unmatched junction bases: 2. The CDR3 has 15 residues. The CDR3 DNA reads TGTGCCAGCAGCCCGGACAGGGCGAACACCGGGGAGCTGTTTTTT. Protein product: CASSPDRANTGELFF. The whole variable domain, remainder taken from reference TRBV7-2 and TRBJ2-2, is GAGVSQSPSNKVTEKGKDVELRCDPISGHTALYWYRQSLGQGLEFLIYFQGNSAPDKSGLPSDRFSAERTGGSVSTLTIQRTQQEDSAVYLCASSPDRANTGELFFGEGSRLTVL.

This chain links TRBV5-1 with TRBJ2-3, with 8 bases aligning to TRBD2. There are 15 residues in the CDR3. The V segment lost 4 bases and the J segment 4 bases; nucleotides outside the gene matches: 8. Germline assignment: CDR1 SGHRS and CDR2 YFSETQ. The CDR3 nucleotides are TGCGCCAGCAGCAGGGGAGCGGGGGCCCCAGATACGCAGTATTTT. The encoded protein is CASSRGAGAPDTQYF.

The chain uses TRBV18 and TRBJ1-1; 10 positions agree with TRBD1. The germline CDR1 and CDR2 sequences are KGHSH and LQKENI. After removal of 2 bases from V and 5 bases from J, the junction contained 11 bases not matched to a gene. The CDR3 has 17 amino acids. The CDR3 loop reads CASSPSGTGARWTEAFF. Here the CDR3 DNA reads TGTGCCAGCTCACCATCCGGGACAGGGGCCCGATGGACTGAAGCTTTCTTT.

In its sample, this clone was seen many times. For the CDR3, the DNA is TGTGCCAGCAGCTGGAGGGGGGGAGACAATGAGCAGTTCTTC. Protein product: CASSWRGGDNEQFF. The chain links TRBV5-4 to TRBJ2-1; the D gene is possibly TRBD2 (7 bases). The CDR3 totals 14 residues. The V gene lost 3 bases and the J gene lost 5 bases, with 12 bases spanning the gap. Germline V gives CDR1 SGHNT, CDR2 YYREEE (reference sequence).